One sample yielded the 14 T cell receptor beta chains listed below, sequenced in a study of shared clonotypes between healthy human individuals. Sequencing was performed with immunoSEQ multiplex PCR; in TCRdb, only in-frame clones are kept and a portion is missing. Of 400,000 to 600,000 clones listed, 60% to 80% are singletons. The specimen was PBMCs. Every receptor here comes from a middle-aged woman in good health. Some clones in this sample may be carry-over from other donors' samples.

The CDR3 protein is CASSVTSGPETQYF. CDR3 in DNA: TGTGCCAGCAGCGTGACTAGCGGACCGGAGACCCAGTACTTC. The chain combines TRBV9 with TRBJ2-5; TRBD2 agrees at 9 bases. V shed 2 bases and J 5 bases; nucleotides not matched to a gene: 4. Germline loops: CDR1 SGDLS, CDR2 YYNGEE. The CDR3 spans 14 residues.

The chain joins TRBV5-1 to TRBJ2-1, with 7 bases fitting TRBD2. V gave up 0 bases and J gave up 10 bases; unmatched junction bases: 10. The CDR3 has 15 residues. Germline V lookup: CDR1 SGHRS, CDR2 YFSETQ. The CDR3 nucleotides are TGCGCCAGCAGCTTGGAACTCGGGACTAAAGGGGAGCAGTTCTTC. It yields the protein CASSLELGTKGEQFF.

The chain joins TRBV5-1 to TRBJ2-7, with 9 bases aligning to TRBD2. The germline gives CDR1 SGHRS, CDR2 YFSETQ. V gave up 2 bases and J gave up 1 base; unmatched junction bases: 13. The CDR3 is 18 amino acids. The CDR3 DNA is TGCGCCAGCAGCTTACCCTGGGGACTAGCACATCCTTCCTACGAGCAGTACTTC. This translates into CASSLPWGLAHPSYEQYF.

This clone has only one observation. The J gene is TRBJ1-3, the V gene TRBV2; 7 nucleotides align to TRBD1. Germline V lookup: CDR1 SNHLY, CDR2 FYNNEI. J gave up 9 bases and V 4 bases, and 3 bases lay outside the gene matches. The CDR3 contains 12 residues. As DNA, the CDR3 is TGTGCCAGCAGTGCAGGGGGGTCCACCATATATTTT. Translating gives CASSAGGSTIYF.

This rearrangement joins TRBV19 to TRBJ2-1, with D perhaps matching TRBD1 (6 bases). This CDR3 contains 15 residues. V dropped 5 bases and J dropped 2 bases, with 13 bases sitting between them. CDR1 LNHDA and CDR2 SQIVND come from the germline V gene (reference sequence). CDR3 sequence reads: CASSGQTRTYNEQFF. For the CDR3, the DNA is TGTGCCAGTAGTGGACAGACGCGGACCTACAATGAGCAGTTCTTC.

V usage is TRBV19 and J usage is TRBJ1-1; tentatively, D is TRBD1 (5 bases). CDR1 and CDR2 (germline): LNHDA, SQIVND (reference sequence). Trimming took 4 bases from V and 1 from J, leaving 10 bases between them. The CDR3 totals 14 residues. In nucleotides, the CDR3 is TGTGCCAGTAGTACCAGACAGAAGAACACTGAAGCTTTCTTT. As protein: CASSTRQKNTEAFF. The entire variable domain, with the rest obtained from reference TRBV19 and TRBJ1-1, is as follows: DGGITQSPKYLFRKEGQNVTLSCEQNLNHDAMYWYRQDPGQGLRLIYYSQIVNDFQKGDIAEGYSVSREKKESFPLTVTSAQKNPTAFYLCASSTRQKNTEAFFGQGTRLTVV.

V and J are TRBV18 and TRBJ1-2; D is ambiguous. CDR3 length: 14 amino acids. The V gene lost 0 bases and the J gene lost 1 base, with 6 bases spanning the gap. CDR1 is KGHSH and CDR2 is LQKENI in the germline V gene. The CDR3 nucleotides read TGTGCCAGCTCACCACCCACAGTTAACTATGGCTACACCTTC. Its translation is CASSPPTVNYGYTF.

This clone was seen many times. Here the CDR3 DNA reads TGTGCCAGCAGCCAATCCGGGACTAGCGGGGCTCAGGAGCAGTTCTTC. Translation: CASSQSGTSGAQEQFF. This chain links TRBV4-2 with TRBJ2-1; 13 bases agree with TRBD2. V gave up 2 bases and J gave up 10 bases; unmatched junction bases: 8. Germline V gene data show CDR1 as LGHNA and CDR2 as YNFKEQ. The CDR3 extends over 16 amino acids.

A single count supports this clone. V gene TRBV9 combines with J gene TRBJ2-7, with D maybe TRBD2 (6 bases). Germline values: CDR1 SGDLS, CDR2 YYNGEE. V lost 3 bases and J lost 2, with 15 bases in between. The CDR3 runs 15 residues. The CDR3 DNA sequence: TGTGCCAGCAGCGGGGGTTGGGACTCGACCTACGAGCAGTACTTC. Amino acids: CASSGGWDSTYEQYF.

This clone was seen only a few times. This CDR3 is also generated by other DNA sequences in the sample. The CDR3 nucleotides read TGTGCCAGCAGTGAAACGGGAAACACCATATATTTT. Amino acids: CASSETGNTIYF. The chain links TRBV2 to TRBJ1-3; unclear D gene. The CDR3 covers 12 residues. Trimming pared 2 bases from V and 4 bases from J, leaving 3 bases between. Germline V gene sequence: CDR1 SNHLY, CDR2 FYNNEI.

V is TRBV7-9 and J is TRBJ1-5; D is undetermined. With 1 base removed from V and 2 bases from J, the gap between germline ends came to 12 bases. This CDR3 spans 16 amino acids. Per germline, CDR1 SEHNR and CDR2 FQNEAQ (reference sequence). The CDR3 DNA follows: TGTGCCAGCAGCTTAGGAGGTTCCAGTGGCAATCAGCCCCAGCATTTT. Encoded protein: CASSLGGSSGNQPQHF. The full variable domain, completed using reference TRBV7-9 and TRBJ1-5, is DTGVSQNPRHKITKRGQNVTFRCDPISEHNRLYWYRQTLGQGPEFLTYFQNEAQLEKSRLLSDRFSAERPKGSFSTLEIQRTEQGDSAMYLCASSLGGSSGNQPQHFGDGTRLSIL.

This clone was recorded only once. The chain couples TRBV30 to TRBJ2-5; D is unclear. V gave up 5 bases and J gave up 0 bases, with 10 bases separating them. The CDR3 contains 13 residues. CDR1 GTSNPN and CDR2 SVGIG come from the germline V gene (reference sequence). The CDR3 loop reads CAWGSWYQETQYF. The CDR3, as DNA: TGTGCCTGGGGGTCTTGGTACCAAGAGACCCAGTACTTC.

This clone occurred a few times. This sequence joins TRBV19 and TRBJ2-7; D ambiguous. Germline CDR1 is LNHDA and CDR2 is SQIVND (reference sequence). V lost 5 bases and J 1 base, leaving 12 bases between the germline ends. The CDR3 sequence is 14 residues long. CDR3 loop: CASSYGILSYEQYF. CDR3 nucleotides: TGTGCCAGTAGTTATGGGATCCTTTCCTACGAGCAGTACTTC.

This chain uses TRBV29-1 with TRBJ1-2; D is possibly TRBD1 (6 bases). Germline CDR1 is SQVTM and CDR2 is ANQGSEA. Trimming took 4 bases from V and 4 from J, leaving 16 bases between them. This CDR3 has 14 residues. The CDR3 DNA follows: TGCAGCGTTGTTCTGGGGGCAACTCTCTATGGCTACACCTTC. Its translation: CSVVLGATLYGYTF.